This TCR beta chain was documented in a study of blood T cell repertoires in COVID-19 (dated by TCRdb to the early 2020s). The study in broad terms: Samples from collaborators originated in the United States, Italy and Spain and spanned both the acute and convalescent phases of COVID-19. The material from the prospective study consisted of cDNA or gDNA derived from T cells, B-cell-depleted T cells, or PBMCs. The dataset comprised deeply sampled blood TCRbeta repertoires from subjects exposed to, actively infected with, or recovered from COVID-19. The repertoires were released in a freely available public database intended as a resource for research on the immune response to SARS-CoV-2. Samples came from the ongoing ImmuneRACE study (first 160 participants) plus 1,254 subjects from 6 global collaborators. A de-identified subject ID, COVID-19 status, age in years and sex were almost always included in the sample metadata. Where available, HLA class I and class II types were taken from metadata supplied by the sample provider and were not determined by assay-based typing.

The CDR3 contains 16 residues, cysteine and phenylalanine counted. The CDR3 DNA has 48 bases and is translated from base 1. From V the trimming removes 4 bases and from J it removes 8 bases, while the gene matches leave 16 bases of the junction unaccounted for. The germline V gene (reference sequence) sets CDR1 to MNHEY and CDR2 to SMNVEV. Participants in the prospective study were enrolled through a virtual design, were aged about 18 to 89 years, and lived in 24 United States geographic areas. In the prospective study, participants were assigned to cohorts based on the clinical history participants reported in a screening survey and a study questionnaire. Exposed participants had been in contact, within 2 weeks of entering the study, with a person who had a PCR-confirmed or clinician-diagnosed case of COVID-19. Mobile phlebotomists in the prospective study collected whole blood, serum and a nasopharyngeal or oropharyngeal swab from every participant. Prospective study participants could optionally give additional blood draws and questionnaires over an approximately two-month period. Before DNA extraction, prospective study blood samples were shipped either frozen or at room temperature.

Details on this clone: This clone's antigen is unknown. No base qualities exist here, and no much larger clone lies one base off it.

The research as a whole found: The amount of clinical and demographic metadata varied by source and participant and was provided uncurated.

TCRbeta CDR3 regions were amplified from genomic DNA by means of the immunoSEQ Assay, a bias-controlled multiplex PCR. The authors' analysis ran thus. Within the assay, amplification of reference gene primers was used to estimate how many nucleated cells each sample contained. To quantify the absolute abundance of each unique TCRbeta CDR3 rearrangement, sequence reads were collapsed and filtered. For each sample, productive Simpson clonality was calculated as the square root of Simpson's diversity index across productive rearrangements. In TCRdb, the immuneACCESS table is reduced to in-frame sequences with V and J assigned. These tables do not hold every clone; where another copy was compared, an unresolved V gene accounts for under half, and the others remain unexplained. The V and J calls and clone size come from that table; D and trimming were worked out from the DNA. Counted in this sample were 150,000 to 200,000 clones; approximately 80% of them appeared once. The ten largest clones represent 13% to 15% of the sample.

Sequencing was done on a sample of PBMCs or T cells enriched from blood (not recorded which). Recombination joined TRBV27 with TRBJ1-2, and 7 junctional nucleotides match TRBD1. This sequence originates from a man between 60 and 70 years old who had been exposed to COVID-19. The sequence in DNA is TGTGCCAGCAGTTCATTCACAGGGGTTATGCTAGGAGGCTACACCTTC. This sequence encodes CASSSFTGVMLGGYTF.